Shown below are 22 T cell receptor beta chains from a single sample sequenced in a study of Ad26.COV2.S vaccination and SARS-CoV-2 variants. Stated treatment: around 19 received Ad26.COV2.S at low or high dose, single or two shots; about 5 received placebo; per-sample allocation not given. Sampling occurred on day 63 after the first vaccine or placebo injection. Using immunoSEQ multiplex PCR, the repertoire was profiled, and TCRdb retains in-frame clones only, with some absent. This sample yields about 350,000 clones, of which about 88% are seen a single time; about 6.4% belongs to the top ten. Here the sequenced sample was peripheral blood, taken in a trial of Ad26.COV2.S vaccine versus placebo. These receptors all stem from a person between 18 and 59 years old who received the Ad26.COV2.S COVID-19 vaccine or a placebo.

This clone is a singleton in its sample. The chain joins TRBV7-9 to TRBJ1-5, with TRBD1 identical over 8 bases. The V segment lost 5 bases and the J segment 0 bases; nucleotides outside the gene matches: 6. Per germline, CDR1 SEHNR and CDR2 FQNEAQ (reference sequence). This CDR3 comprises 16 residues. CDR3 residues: CASSPGQGYSNQPQHF. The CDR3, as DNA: TGTGCCAGCAGCCCCGGACAGGGATATAGCAATCAGCCCCAGCATTTT.

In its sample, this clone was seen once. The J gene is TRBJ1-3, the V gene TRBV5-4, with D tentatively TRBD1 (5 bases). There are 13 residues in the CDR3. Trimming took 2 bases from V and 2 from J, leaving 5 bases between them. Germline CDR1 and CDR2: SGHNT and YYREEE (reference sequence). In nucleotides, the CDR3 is TGTGCCAGCAGCTTACAGGCTGGAAACACCATATATTTT. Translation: CASSLQAGNTIYF.

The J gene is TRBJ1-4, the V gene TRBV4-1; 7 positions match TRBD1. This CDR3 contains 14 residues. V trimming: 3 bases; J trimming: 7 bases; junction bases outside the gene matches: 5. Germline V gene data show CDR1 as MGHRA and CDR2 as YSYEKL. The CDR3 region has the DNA TGCGCCAGCAGCCATAGGGGGCAAGGTGAAAAACTGTTTTTT. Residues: CASSHRGQGEKLFF.

The CDR3 protein is CASSQVGRGGRETQYF. Written as DNA, the CDR3 is TGTGCCAGCAGCCAAGTTGGGCGGGGGGGGCGCGAGACCCAGTACTTC. This chain uses TRBV4-2 with TRBJ2-5; TRBD2 agrees at 9 bases. CDR1 LGHNA and CDR2 YNFKEQ come from the germline V gene. Trimming cost V 1 base and J 5 bases; bases outside gene matches: 8. CDR3 length: 16 residues.

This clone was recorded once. CDR3 DNA sequence: TGTGCCAGTAGTAGAGGGACTAGCTCCTACAATGAGCAGTTCTTC. Translated, it gives CASSRGTSSYNEQFF. The chain carries TRBV19 and TRBJ2-1; 8 bases are shared with TRBD2. Germline V gene sequence: CDR1 LNHDA, CDR2 SQIVND (reference sequence). CDR3 length equals 15 residues. Trimming cost V 4 bases and J 0 bases; bases outside gene matches: 2.

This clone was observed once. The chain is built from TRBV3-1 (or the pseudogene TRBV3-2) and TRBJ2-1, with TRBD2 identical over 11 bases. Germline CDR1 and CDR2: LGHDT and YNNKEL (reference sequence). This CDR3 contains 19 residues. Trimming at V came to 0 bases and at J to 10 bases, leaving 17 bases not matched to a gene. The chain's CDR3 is CASSQDCEVAGGPGAEQFF. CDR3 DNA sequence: TGTGCCAGCAGCCAAGATTGCGAGGTAGCGGGAGGGCCTGGGGCGGAGCAGTTCTTC.

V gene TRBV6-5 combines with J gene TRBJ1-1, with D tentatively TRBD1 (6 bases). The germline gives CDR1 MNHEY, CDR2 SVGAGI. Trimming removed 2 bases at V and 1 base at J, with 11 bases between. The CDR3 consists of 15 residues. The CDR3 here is CASSYRQDQNTEAFF. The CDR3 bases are TGTGCCAGCAGTTACCGACAGGACCAGAACACTGAAGCTTTCTTT.

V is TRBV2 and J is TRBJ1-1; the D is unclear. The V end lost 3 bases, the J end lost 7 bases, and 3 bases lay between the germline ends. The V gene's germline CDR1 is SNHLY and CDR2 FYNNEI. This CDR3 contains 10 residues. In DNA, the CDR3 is TGTGCCAGCAGTGACAATGAAGCTTTCTTT. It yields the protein CASSDNEAFF. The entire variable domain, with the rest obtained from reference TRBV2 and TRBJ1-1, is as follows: EPEVTQTPSHQVTQMGQEVILRCVPISNHLYFYWYRQILGQKVEFLVSFYNNEISEKSEIFDDQFSVERPDGSNFTLKIRSTKLEDSAMYFCASSDNEAFFGQGTRLTVV.

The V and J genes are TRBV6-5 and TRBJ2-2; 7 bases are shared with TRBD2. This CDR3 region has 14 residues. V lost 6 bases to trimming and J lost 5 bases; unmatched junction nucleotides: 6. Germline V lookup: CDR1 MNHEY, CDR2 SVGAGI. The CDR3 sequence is CASRGLSQTGELFF. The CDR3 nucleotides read TGTGCCAGCAGGGGACTATCGCAAACCGGGGAGCTGTTTTTT.

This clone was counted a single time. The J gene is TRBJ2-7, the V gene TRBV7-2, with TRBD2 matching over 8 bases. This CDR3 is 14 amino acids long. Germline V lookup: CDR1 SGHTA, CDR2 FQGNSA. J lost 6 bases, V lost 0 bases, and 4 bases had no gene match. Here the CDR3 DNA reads TGTGCCAGCAGCTTAGCCGGGACTAGTGGCGAGCAGTACTTC. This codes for CASSLAGTSGEQYF.

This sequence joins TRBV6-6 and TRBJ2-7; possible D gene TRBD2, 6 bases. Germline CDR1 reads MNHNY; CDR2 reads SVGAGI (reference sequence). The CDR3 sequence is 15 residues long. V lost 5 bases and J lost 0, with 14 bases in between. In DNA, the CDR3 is TGTGCCAGCAGTCCAACTAGCCTACCCTCCTACGAGCAGTACTTC. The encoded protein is CASSPTSLPSYEQYF.

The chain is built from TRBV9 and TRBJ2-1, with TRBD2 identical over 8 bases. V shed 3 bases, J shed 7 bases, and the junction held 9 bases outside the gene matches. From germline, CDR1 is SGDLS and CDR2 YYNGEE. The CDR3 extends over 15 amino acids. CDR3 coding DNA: TGTGCCAGCAGCGCCGGGACTAGAGAGTTAAATGAGCAGTTCTTC. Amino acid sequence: CASSAGTRELNEQFF. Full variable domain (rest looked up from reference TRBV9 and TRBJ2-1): DSGVTQTPKHLITATGQRVTLRCSPRSGDLSVYWYQQSLDQGLQFLIQYYNGEERAKGNILERFSAQQFPDLHSELNLSSLELGDSALYFCASSAGTRELNEQFFGPGTRLTVL.

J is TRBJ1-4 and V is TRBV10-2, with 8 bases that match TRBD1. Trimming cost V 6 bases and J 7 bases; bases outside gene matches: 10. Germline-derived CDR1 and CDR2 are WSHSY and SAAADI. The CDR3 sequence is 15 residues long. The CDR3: CASREAGGAGEKLFF. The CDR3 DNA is TGCGCCAGCAGAGAAGCAGGGGGCGCGGGTGAAAAACTGTTTTTT.

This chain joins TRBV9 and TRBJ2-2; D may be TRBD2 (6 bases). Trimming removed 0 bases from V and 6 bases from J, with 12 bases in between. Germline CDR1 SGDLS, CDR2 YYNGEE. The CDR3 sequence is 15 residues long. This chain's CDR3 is CASSVAIAEAGELFF. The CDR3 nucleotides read TGTGCCAGCAGCGTAGCTATAGCGGAAGCCGGGGAGCTGTTTTTT.

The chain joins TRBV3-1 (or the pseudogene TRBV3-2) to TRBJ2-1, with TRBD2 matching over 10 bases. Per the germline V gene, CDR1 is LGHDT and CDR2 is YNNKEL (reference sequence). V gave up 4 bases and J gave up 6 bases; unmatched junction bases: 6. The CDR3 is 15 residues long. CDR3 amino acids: CASSLLAGGGNEQFF. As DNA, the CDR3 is TGTGCCAGCAGCCTATTAGCGGGAGGAGGCAATGAGCAGTTCTTC.

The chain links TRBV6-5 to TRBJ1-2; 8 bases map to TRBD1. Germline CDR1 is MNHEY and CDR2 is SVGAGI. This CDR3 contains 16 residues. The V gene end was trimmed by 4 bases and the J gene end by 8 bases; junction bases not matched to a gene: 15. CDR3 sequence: CASSLDTRGRRGGYTF. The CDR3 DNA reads TGTGCCAGCAGTTTAGATACCAGGGGGCGTCGGGGAGGCTACACCTTC.

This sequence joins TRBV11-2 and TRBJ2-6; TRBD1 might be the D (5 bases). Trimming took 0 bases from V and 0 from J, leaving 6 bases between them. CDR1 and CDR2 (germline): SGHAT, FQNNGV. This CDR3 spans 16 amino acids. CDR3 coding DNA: TGTGCCAGCAGCTTAGAGGGGCTCTCTGGGGCCAACGTCCTGACTTTC. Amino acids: CASSLEGLSGANVLTF.

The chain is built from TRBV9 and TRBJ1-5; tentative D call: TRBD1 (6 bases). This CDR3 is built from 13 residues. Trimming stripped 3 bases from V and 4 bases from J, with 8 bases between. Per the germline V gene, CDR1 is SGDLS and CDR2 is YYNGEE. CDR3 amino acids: CASSEGGNQPQHF. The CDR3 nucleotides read TGTGCCAGCAGCGAAGGGGGTAATCAGCCCCAGCATTTT.

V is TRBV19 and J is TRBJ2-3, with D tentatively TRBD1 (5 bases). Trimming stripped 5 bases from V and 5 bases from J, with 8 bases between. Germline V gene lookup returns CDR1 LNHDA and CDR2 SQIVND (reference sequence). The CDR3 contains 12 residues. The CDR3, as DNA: TGTGCCAGTAGTGCAGGGTTAGATACGCAGTATTTT. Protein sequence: CASSAGLDTQYF.

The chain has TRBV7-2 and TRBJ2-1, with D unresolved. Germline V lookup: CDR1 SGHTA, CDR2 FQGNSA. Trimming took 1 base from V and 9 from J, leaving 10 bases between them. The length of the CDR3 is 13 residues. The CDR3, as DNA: TGTGCCAGCAGCTTAGAGGCAGCTGGTGAGCAGTTCTTC. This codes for CASSLEAAGEQFF.

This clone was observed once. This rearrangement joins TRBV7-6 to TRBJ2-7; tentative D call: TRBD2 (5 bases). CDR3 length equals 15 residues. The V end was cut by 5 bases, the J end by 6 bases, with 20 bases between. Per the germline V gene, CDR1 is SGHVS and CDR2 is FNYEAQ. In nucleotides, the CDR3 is TGTGCCAGCAGCCCCGGACTCGATCCCGGCGGCGAGCAGTACTTC. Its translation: CASSPGLDPGGEQYF. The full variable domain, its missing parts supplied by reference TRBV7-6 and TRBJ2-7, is GAGVSQSPRYKVTKRGQDVALRCDPISGHVSLYWYRQALGQGPEFLTYFNYEAQQDKSGLPNDRFSAERPEGSISTLTIQRTEQRDSAMYRCASSPGLDPGGEQYFGPGTRLTVT.

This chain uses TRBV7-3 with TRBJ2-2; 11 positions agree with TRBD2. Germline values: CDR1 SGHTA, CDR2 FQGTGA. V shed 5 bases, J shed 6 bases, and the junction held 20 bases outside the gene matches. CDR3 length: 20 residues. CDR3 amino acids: CASSPLPASGGIAYSGELFF. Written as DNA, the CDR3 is TGTGCCAGCAGCCCCCTCCCGGCTAGCGGGGGGATCGCCTATTCCGGGGAGCTGTTTTTT.